The 25 T cell receptor beta chains reported below all come from one sample, sequenced in a study of blood T cell repertoires in COVID-19 (dated by TCRdb to 2020 to 2021). Libraries were prepared through the immunoSEQ multiplex PCR assay. TCRdb retrieved this table from immuneACCESS and kept in-frame rearrangements only. Not all clones are present; in checked studies, unresolved V genes account for under half, and no reason is known for the remainder. Recorded for this sample are more than 200,000 clones; 80% to 90% of them occurred a single time. About 2.7% of the sample belongs to the ten largest clones. The specimen sequenced was peripheral blood. The receptor source for this set is a woman between 40 and 55 years old with active or convalescent COVID-19.

The rearrangement joins TRBV6-4 to TRBJ1-2; D perhaps matches TRBD1 (5 bases). Germline assignment: CDR1 MRHNA and CDR2 SNTAGT. The CDR3 contains 15 residues. V lost 5 bases and J lost 1, with 14 bases in between. CDR3 in amino acids: CASSFPGGDNYGYTF. For the CDR3, the DNA is TGTGCCAGCAGTTTCCCCGGGGGGGATAACTATGGCTACACCTTC.

V usage is TRBV5-4 and J usage is TRBJ1-3, with 8 nucleotides matching TRBD1. Germline V gives CDR1 SGHNT, CDR2 YYREEE (reference sequence). V was clipped by 3 bases and J by 0 bases; unmatched bases: 2. This CDR3 is 15 amino acids long. CDR3 in DNA: TGTGCCAGCAGCTCGGGACAGGCCTCTGGAAACACCATATATTTT. Protein sequence: CASSSGQASGNTIYF.

The chain carries TRBV18 and TRBJ2-2; 7 bases map to TRBD1. The CDR3 spans 16 residues. V lost 2 bases, J lost 0 bases, and 3 bases stayed unmatched. Germline loops: CDR1 KGHSH, CDR2 LQKENI. This CDR3 reads CASSPTGQTNTGELFF. The CDR3 region has the DNA TGTGCCAGCTCACCAACGGGACAGACGAACACCGGGGAGCTGTTTTTT.

The chain uses TRBV30 and TRBJ2-1; D uncertain. V dropped 2 bases and J dropped 4 bases, with 12 bases sitting between them. The germline CDR1 and CDR2 sequences are GTSNPN and SVGIG (reference sequence). The CDR3 length is 14 residues. CDR3 nucleotide sequence: TGTGCCTGGAGTCGTCCCCCTTTATACAATGAGCAGTTCTTC. Translation: CAWSRPPLYNEQFF.

In the case of this clone: Because the CDR3's place on the DNA is in doubt, the DNA is left out and the CDR3 is given as listed by TCRdb. The rearrangement links TRBV28 to TRBJ2-7; the DNA was not compared with TRBD2, the D call given in the table. The CDR3 totals 13 residues, both ends included. Germline values: CDR1 MDHEN, CDR2 SYDVKM. Here the CDR3 reads CASSSSDYYEQYF.

V and J are TRBV25-1 and TRBJ1-6, with 9 bases aligning to TRBD1. Trimming cost V 5 bases and J 6 bases; bases outside gene matches: 8. This CDR3 comprises 16 residues. CDR1 is MGHDK and CDR2 is SYGVNS in the germline V gene. For the CDR3, the DNA is TGTGCCAGCAGTCGGAACGGACAGGGGTTTAATTCACCCCTCCACTTT. Its protein is CASSRNGQGFNSPLHF.

The genes are TRBV5-1 and TRBJ1-3; possible D gene TRBD1, 6 bases. V was trimmed by 6 bases and J by 1 base, leaving 11 bases between them. Germline V CDR1 and CDR2: SGHRS, YFSETQ. This CDR3 contains 14 residues. This chain's CDR3 is CASKLTGSGNTIYF. CDR3 sequence (DNA): TGCGCCAGCAAATTGACAGGATCTGGAAACACCATATATTTT. Filled out from reference TRBV5-1 and TRBJ1-3, the complete variable domain reads KAGVTQTPRYLIKTRGQQVTLSCSPISGHRSVSWYQQTPGQGLQFLFEYFSETQRNKGNFPGRFSGRQFSNSRSEMNVSTLELGDSALYLCASKLTGSGNTIYFGEGSWLTVV.

The chain links TRBV24-1 to TRBJ2-1; D gene uncertain. CDR3 length equals 16 residues. Per germline, CDR1 KGHDR and CDR2 SFDVKD. V was pared by 4 bases and J by 0 bases, with 12 bases between. The CDR3: CATSDKDISSYNEQFF. The CDR3, as DNA: TGTGCCACCAGTGACAAAGACATCAGCTCCTACAATGAGCAGTTCTTC.

This chain joins TRBV6-5 and TRBJ2-3; TRBD2 matches at 12 bases. The V segment lost 4 bases and the J segment 0 bases; nucleotides outside the gene matches: 2. The germline V gene has CDR1 MNHEY and CDR2 SVGAGI. There are 16 residues in the CDR3. CDR3 sequence reads: CASSFGTSGSTDTQYF. The CDR3 region has the DNA TGTGCCAGCAGTTTCGGGACTAGCGGGAGCACAGATACGCAGTATTTT.

V gene TRBV5-1 combines with J gene TRBJ2-1; 9 nucleotides agree with TRBD1. CDR1 is SGHRS, CDR2 YFSETQ, per germline. V dropped 4 bases and J dropped 8; count of bases not matched to a gene: 16. This CDR3 has 17 amino acids. The DNA for the CDR3 is TGCGCCAGCAGCCCGAGAATACCGGGACAGGGTTCACATGAGCAGTTCTTC. Translation gives CASSPRIPGQGSHEQFF. Full variable domain (outside the CDR3, taken from reference TRBV5-1 and TRBJ2-1): KAGVTQTPRYLIKTRGQQVTLSCSPISGHRSVSWYQQTPGQGLQFLFEYFSETQRNKGNFPGRFSGRQFSNSRSEMNVSTLELGDSALYLCASSPRIPGQGSHEQFFGPGTRLTVL.

This chain links TRBV13 with TRBJ1-1, with a tentative D call TRBD1 (5 bases). The germline V and J ends were trimmed by 0 bases and 5 bases, with 16 bases remaining between them. The CDR3 runs 16 residues. Germline assignment: CDR1 PRHDT and CDR2 FYEKMQ (reference sequence). CDR3 loop: CASSLGRKGLRTEAFF. The CDR3 bases are TGTGCCAGCAGCTTAGGCCGGAAGGGGCTGAGGACTGAAGCTTTCTTT.

This chain links TRBV19 with TRBJ1-2, with D perhaps matching TRBD1 (6 bases). Germline CDR1 LNHDA, CDR2 SQIVND (reference sequence). CDR3 length: 16 residues. Trimming cost V 4 bases and J 8 bases, with 23 bases left between them. CDR3 coding DNA: TGTGCCAGTAGTACCAACCGAGGGGGACCTCTCGGAGGCTACACCTTC. As protein: CASSTNRGGPLGGYTF.

This sequence joins TRBV12-5 and TRBJ1-2, with 7 positions matching TRBD1. CDR1 LGHNT and CDR2 FRNRAP come from the germline V gene. The CDR3 has 14 amino acids. Trimming cost V 6 bases and J 5 bases; bases outside gene matches: 9. The CDR3 bases are TGTGCTAGTGGCCCGCGGGACAGAGGTTATGGCTACACCTTC. Translating gives CASGPRDRGYGYTF.

The chain joins TRBV24-1 to TRBJ2-1; 10 bases match TRBD1. Trimming at V came to 0 bases and at J to 7 bases, leaving 5 bases not matched to a gene. This CDR3 is built from 16 residues. Germline lookup yields CDR1 KGHDR and CDR2 SFDVKD. CDR3 in DNA: TGTGCCACCAGTGATTTGGGGGGACAGGGGTTAAATGAGCAGTTCTTC. This translates into CATSDLGGQGLNEQFF.

A few counts support this clone. The chain joins TRBV19 to TRBJ1-1; D unresolved. This CDR3 is 11 amino acids long. Germline V gene data show CDR1 as LNHDA and CDR2 as SQIVND (reference sequence). V was pared by 3 bases and J by 7 bases, with 6 bases between. The CDR3 region has the DNA TGTGCCAGTAGTATTGAGATTGAAGCTTTCTTT. This gives the protein CASSIEIEAFF.

This clone showed up just a few times. The chain uses TRBV21-1 and TRBJ1-1. TRBV21-1 is a listed pseudogene. The CDR3 consists of 13 residues. CDR3 protein: CASSNEVGTEAFF. CDR3 nucleotide sequence: TGTGCCAGCAGCAATGAGGTTGGCACTGAAGCTTTCTTT.

This clone appeared a few times. The V and J genes are TRBV19 and TRBJ1-5, with a possible D match to TRBD1 (6 bases). The CDR3 runs to 15 residues. V dropped 1 base and J dropped 7 bases, with 14 bases sitting between them. Germline-derived CDR1 and CDR2 are LNHDA and SQIVND (reference sequence). The CDR3 loop reads CASSIVGGVGQPQHF. In nucleotides, the CDR3 is TGTGCCAGTAGTATAGTAGGGGGGGTAGGGCAGCCCCAGCATTTT.

The rearrangement joins TRBV7-2 to TRBJ2-5, with TRBD2 matching 13 bases. The germline CDR1 and CDR2 sequences are SGHTA and FQGNSA. CDR3 length: 17 amino acids. J gave up 6 bases and V 0 bases, and 7 bases lay outside the gene matches. This chain's CDR3 is CASSLARTSGGRKTQYF. The DNA for the CDR3 is TGTGCCAGCAGCTTAGCCAGGACTAGCGGGGGTAGGAAGACCCAGTACTTC.

This chain links TRBV24-1 with TRBJ2-7, with a tentative D call TRBD1 (6 bases). The germline gives CDR1 KGHDR, CDR2 SFDVKD. The CDR3 length is 15 residues. Trimming stripped 7 bases from V and 3 bases from J, with 18 bases between. The CDR3 is CATSGKTGILYEQYF. The CDR3 coding sequence is TGTGCCACCAGCGGGAAGACAGGAATACTCTACGAGCAGTACTTC.

CDR3: CATSIGLSSYEQYF. The DNA for the CDR3 is TGTGCCACCAGCATCGGGTTAAGCTCCTACGAGCAGTACTTC. V and J are TRBV15 and TRBJ2-7; D not resolved. This CDR3 has 14 residues. V lost 4 bases, J lost 0 bases, and 10 bases lay in between. Germline V CDR1 and CDR2: LNHNV, YYDKDF (reference sequence).

This clone was picked up one time. This chain uses TRBV4-1 with TRBJ2-5, with D possibly TRBD1 on 6 matching bases. V lost 2 bases, J lost 1 base, and 14 bases lay in between. The length of the CDR3 is 16 residues. The germline V gene has CDR1 MGHRA and CDR2 YSYEKL. CDR3 DNA sequence: TGCGCCAGCAGCCAAATGCCTGGACAGCCCCAAGAGACCCAGTACTTC. It translates to CASSQMPGQPQETQYF.

CDR3 nucleotides: TGTGCCAGCCTACCGGACAGGAACGGGGAGCTGTTTTTT. Its protein is CASLPDRNGELFF. This chain connects TRBV7-9 to TRBJ2-2, with TRBD1 identical over 7 bases. This CDR3 contains 13 residues. After removal of 8 bases from V and 7 bases from J, the junction contained 7 bases not matched to a gene. Germline-derived CDR1 and CDR2 are SEHNR and FQNEAQ (reference sequence).

The chain uses TRBV5-4 and TRBJ1-3; 7 bases are a match to TRBD1. Trimming at V came to 2 bases and at J to 3 bases, leaving 11 bases not matched to a gene. This CDR3 is 17 amino acids long. Looked up from germline, CDR1 is SGHNT and CDR2 is YYREEE (reference sequence). The CDR3 DNA reads as TGTGCCAGCAGCTTTATACCAAGACAGGGTCATGGAAACACCATATATTTT. Its protein is CASSFIPRQGHGNTIYF.

The chain is built from TRBV12-3 or TRBV12-4 and TRBJ2-7, with D possibly matching TRBD2 (5 bases). The V and J ends lost 0 bases and 7 bases respectively, with 10 bases between them. This CDR3 is 13 amino acids long. The CDR3 DNA reads TGTGCCAGCAGTTTAGCCAGCCGGAGGGAGCAGTACTTC. It codes for CASSLASRREQYF.

This clone was seen a single time. The chain joins TRBV19 to TRBJ1-5; no clear D. V was cut by 3 bases and J by 6 bases, with 21 bases left in between. CDR3 length equals 17 residues. The germline CDR1 and CDR2 sequences are LNHDA and SQIVND (reference sequence). CDR3 coding DNA: TGTGCCAGTAGTATGGTCCCCCCAGTACCAATAAGTCAGCCCCAGCATTTT. This translates into CASSMVPPVPISQPQHF.